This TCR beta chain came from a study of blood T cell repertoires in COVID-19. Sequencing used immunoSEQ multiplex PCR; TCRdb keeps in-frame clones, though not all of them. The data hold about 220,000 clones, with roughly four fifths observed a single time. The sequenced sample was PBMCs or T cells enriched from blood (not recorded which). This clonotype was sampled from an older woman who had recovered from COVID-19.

The CDR3 region has the DNA TGTGCCAGCAACCATCCGGGGACTGGAAACACCATATATTTT. Its translation is CASNHPGTGNTIYF. The gene calls are TRBV2 and TRBJ1-3; D gene unclear. Trimming shortened V by 7 bases and J by 2 bases, and 12 bases separated the two germline ends. Germline V lookup: CDR1 SNHLY, CDR2 FYNNEI. The CDR3 loop spans 14 amino acids. The entire variable domain, with the rest obtained from reference TRBV2 and TRBJ1-3, is as follows: EPEVTQTPSHQVTQMGQEVILRCVPISNHLYFYWYRQILGQKVEFLVSFYNNEISEKSEIFDDQFSVERPDGSNFTLKIRSTKLEDSAMYFCASNHPGTGNTIYFGEGSWLTVV.